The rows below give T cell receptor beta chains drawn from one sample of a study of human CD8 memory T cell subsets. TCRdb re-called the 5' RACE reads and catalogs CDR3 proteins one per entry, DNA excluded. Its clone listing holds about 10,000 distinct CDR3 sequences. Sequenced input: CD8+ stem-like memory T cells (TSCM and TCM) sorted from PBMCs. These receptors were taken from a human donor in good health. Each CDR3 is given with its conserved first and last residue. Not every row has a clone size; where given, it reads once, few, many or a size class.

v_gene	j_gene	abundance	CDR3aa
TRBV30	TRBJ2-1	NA	CAWALGIGGDEQFF
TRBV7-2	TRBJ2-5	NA	CASSLGLLANQETQYF
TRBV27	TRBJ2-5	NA	CASKGMGETQYF
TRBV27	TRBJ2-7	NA	CASSLYNTGTHEQYF
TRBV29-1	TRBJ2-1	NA	CSVEDLRTGGDYNEQFF
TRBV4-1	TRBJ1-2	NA	CASSQDSLLPGQGAYGYTF
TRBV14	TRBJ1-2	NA	CASSPQPLYGYTF
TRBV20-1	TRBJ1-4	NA	CSARLTGTGNEKLFF
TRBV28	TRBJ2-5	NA	CASSYRGGETQYF
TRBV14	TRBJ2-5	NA	CASSQLLADETQYF
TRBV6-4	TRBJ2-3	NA	CASSEGASVSTDTQYF
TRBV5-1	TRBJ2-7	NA	CASSLSGGLSYEQYF
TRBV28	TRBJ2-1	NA	CASSLQAGGYNEQFF
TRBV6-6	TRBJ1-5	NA	CASSYFGGRDQPQHF
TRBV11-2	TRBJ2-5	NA	CASSLRYRGEETQYF
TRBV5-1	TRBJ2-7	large	CASRHTAGDEQYF
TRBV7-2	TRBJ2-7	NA	CASSLTYASYEQYF
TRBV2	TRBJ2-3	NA	CASKGTSGSADTQYF
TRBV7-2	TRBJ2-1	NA	CASSPQRAAEGSEQFF
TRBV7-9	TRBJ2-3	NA	CASRPPSSGRTDTQYF
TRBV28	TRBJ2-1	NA	CASSDRGRSLYNEQFF
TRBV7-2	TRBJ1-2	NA	CASSLGVRTLDYTF
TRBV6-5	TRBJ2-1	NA	CASTPGGGDEQFF
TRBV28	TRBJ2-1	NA	CASTTTVQGAGEQFF
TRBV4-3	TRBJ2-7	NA	CASSLGTGSYEQYF
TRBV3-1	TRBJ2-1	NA	CASSPRRIQAAYNEQFF
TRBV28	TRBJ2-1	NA	CASSLRNEQFF
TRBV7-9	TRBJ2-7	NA	CASSDDRDEQYF
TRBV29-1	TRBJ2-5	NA	CSVEEPQETQYF
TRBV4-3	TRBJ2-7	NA	CASSQVSGSRNEQYF
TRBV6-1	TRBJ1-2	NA	CASSGPLSPVYGYTF
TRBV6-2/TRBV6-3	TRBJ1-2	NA	CASSYLGGRTGYTF
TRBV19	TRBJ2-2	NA	CASSIHLAGPNTGELFF
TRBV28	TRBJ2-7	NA	CASSSMAAGTRISYEQYF
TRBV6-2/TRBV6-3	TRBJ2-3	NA	CASRSRDRHTDTQYF
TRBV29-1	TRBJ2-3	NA	CSVEGRPLASTDTQYF
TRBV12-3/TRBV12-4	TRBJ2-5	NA	CASSDRTGTFKETQYF
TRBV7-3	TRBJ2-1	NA	CASRSTGTGGNEQFF
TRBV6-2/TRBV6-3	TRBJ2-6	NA	CASSYLTGANVLTF
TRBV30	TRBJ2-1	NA	CAWSVGAVMYNEQFF
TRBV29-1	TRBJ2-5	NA	CSVEELVQETQYF
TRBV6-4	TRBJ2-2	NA	CASSDLTSSGELFF
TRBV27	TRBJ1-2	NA	CASSSSTGTFYGYTF
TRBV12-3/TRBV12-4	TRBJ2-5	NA	CASSLIELETQYF
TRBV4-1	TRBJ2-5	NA	CASSHGTGELRETQYF
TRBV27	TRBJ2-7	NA	CASSLYGGRDDEQYF
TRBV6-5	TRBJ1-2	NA	CASSYWGTGTNYGYTF
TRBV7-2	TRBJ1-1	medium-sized	CASSLRRGGNTEAFF
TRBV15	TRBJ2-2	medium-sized	CATSRERAQNTGELFF
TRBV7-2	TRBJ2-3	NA	CASSLAIGSGDTQYF
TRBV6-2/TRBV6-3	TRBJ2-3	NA	CASSAGQSTDTQYF
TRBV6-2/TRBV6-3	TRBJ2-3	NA	CASSAGGTGADTQYF
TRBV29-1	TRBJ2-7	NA	CSVRMDRTEDSYEQYF
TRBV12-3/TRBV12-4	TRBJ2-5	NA	CASSPLTSGRSETQYF
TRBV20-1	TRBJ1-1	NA	CSARDQYGQGEDTEAFF
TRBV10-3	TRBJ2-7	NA	CAISAGDTYEQYF